This passage covers 25 T cell receptor beta chains from one sample sequenced in a study of shared clonotypes between healthy human individuals. Measured with immunoSEQ multiplex PCR; TCRdb has only the in-frame clones, and not every one. This table has approximately 2,000,000 clones, 80% to 95% appearing once. The sequencing input was naive CD4+ T cells from PBMCs. Subset meaning: CD45RA+ positively selected. These receptors originate from a young man in good health. Some clones in this sample may be carry-over from other donors' samples.

The V and J genes are TRBV7-3 and TRBJ1-1; 7 positions agree with TRBD1. Looked up from germline, CDR1 is SGHTA and CDR2 is FQGTGA. The V gene end was trimmed by 4 bases and the J gene end by 1 base; junction bases not matched to a gene: 0. The CDR3 contains 13 residues. The CDR3 loop reads CASSYRGNTEAFF. CDR3 bases: TGTGCCAGCAGCTACAGGGGGAACACTGAAGCTTTCTTT.

The chain employs TRBV5-8 and TRBJ2-5; D uncertain. CDR3 length: 14 amino acids. V was pared by 1 base and J by 1 base, with 8 bases between. From germline, CDR1 is SGHTS and CDR2 YDEGEE. CDR3 DNA sequence: TGTGCCAGCAGCTTGTCGCTACGCCAAGAGACCCAGTACTTC. This encodes CASSLSLRQETQYF.

This clone occurred once. The chain recombines TRBV4-1 with TRBJ1-2; D gene uncertain. V lost 7 bases, J lost 4 bases, and 16 bases lay in between. The V gene's germline CDR1 is MGHRA and CDR2 YSYEKL. CDR3 size: 14 residues. CDR3 in DNA: TGCGCCAGCAAACCCCTGGGGATCTCCTATGGCTACACCTTC. Amino acid sequence: CASKPLGISYGYTF.

The chain is built from TRBV7-3 and TRBJ2-7, with a tentative D call TRBD2 (5 bases). The CDR3 spans 16 residues. Trimming took 4 bases from V and 4 from J, leaving 20 bases between them. Germline V gene data show CDR1 as SGHTA and CDR2 as FQGTGA. DNA of the CDR3: TGTGCCAGCAGCTCGGAAGCAGCGTACGCGGGTTACGAGCAGTACTTC. This encodes CASSSEAAYAGYEQYF.

The chain links TRBV6-6 to TRBJ1-2; 7 bases line up with TRBD1. The V segment lost 6 bases and the J segment 4 bases; nucleotides outside the gene matches: 8. The CDR3 contains 14 residues. Germline assignment: CDR1 MNHNY and CDR2 SVGAGI (reference sequence). The CDR3 nucleotides read TGTGCCAGCAGATCAGGGGGGTCTGGCTATGGCTACACCTTC. Translating it yields CASRSGGSGYGYTF.

Details on this clone: Other DNA sequences from this sample encode an identical CDR3 as well. The gene calls are TRBV2 and TRBJ2-1; the D call may be TRBD1 or TRBD2 (6 bases each). The CDR3 covers 12 residues. Looked up from germline, CDR1 is SNHLY and CDR2 is FYNNEI. V was shortened by 8 bases and J by 4 bases, with 9 bases between the two germline ends. The CDR3 is CASRRGYNEQFF. CDR3 coding DNA: TGTGCCAGCCGGAGGGGGTACAATGAGCAGTTCTTC.

The chain recombines TRBV18 with TRBJ2-1, with unresolved D. Germline CDR1 reads KGHSH; CDR2 reads LQKENI. The germline V and J ends were trimmed by 2 bases and 7 bases, with 6 bases remaining between them. The CDR3 contains 12 residues. For the CDR3, the DNA is TGTGCCAGCTCACCAGGGGTAAATGAGCAGTTCTTC. Amino acids: CASSPGVNEQFF. Filled out from reference TRBV18 and TRBJ2-1, the complete variable domain reads NAGVMQNPRHLVRRRGQEARLRCSPMKGHSHVYWYRQLPEEGLKFMVYLQKENIIDESGMPKERFSAEFPKEGPSILRIQQVVRGDSAAYFCASSPGVNEQFFGPGTRLTVL.

The V call is TRBV28, the J call TRBJ1-5; D remains ambiguous. Deletions cut 2 bases from V and 4 bases from J, with 12 bases between. The germline V gene encodes CDR1 MDHEN and CDR2 SYDVKM. The CDR3 extends over 15 amino acids. CDR3 coding DNA: TGTGCCAGCAGTTTAAGGAGGGCCGGGAATCAGCCCCAGCATTTT. Encoded protein: CASSLRRAGNQPQHF.

The V gene is TRBV5-1, the J gene TRBJ2-1, with D possibly being TRBD2 (6 bases). The V gene lost 3 bases and the J gene lost 8 bases, with 18 bases spanning the gap. The germline CDR1 and CDR2 sequences are SGHRS and YFSETQ. The CDR3 is 15 residues long. CDR3: CASSSERVERDEQFF. The CDR3 DNA reads TGCGCCAGCAGCTCCGAGCGGGTAGAGAGGGATGAGCAGTTCTTC.

The J gene is TRBJ2-7, the V gene TRBV5-1, with 7 bases fitting TRBD1. The CDR3 spans 14 residues. Germline V lookup: CDR1 SGHRS, CDR2 YFSETQ. V lost 3 bases, J lost 2 bases, and 5 bases stayed unmatched. The CDR3 protein is CASSSIDRAYEQYF. The CDR3 nucleotides read TGCGCCAGCAGCTCGATCGACAGGGCCTACGAGCAGTACTTC.

Only one count was recorded for this clone. CDR3 region: CASSLDFGGKADTQYF. The CDR3 DNA follows: TGTGCCAGCAGCTTAGATTTTGGGGGCAAGGCAGATACGCAGTATTTT. The chain uses TRBV7-9 and TRBJ2-3; tentative D call: TRBD1 (6 bases). The CDR3 loop spans 16 amino acids. Trimming took 1 base from V and 4 from J, leaving 15 bases between them. Germline CDR1 is SEHNR and CDR2 is FQNEAQ (reference sequence).

As to this clone: A junction end diverges from the germline sequence, so it may reflect a read error. This chain links TRBV7-9 with TRBJ2-2, with D possibly matching TRBD1 (9 bases). Germline V gives CDR1 SEHNR, CDR2 FQNEAQ (reference sequence). The CDR3 is 19 amino acids. This CDR3 reads CASSFPRGGTGPKTGELFF. The CDR3 region has the DNA TGTGCCAGCAGCTTTCCCCGGGGGGGGACAGGGCCGAAAACCGGGGAGCTGTTTTTT.

This clone was recorded only once. The chain combines TRBV25-1 with TRBJ1-4, with D unclear. The V end lost 3 bases, the J end lost 0 bases, and 14 bases lay between the germline ends. There are 17 residues in the CDR3. The germline V gene encodes CDR1 MGHDK and CDR2 SYGVNS. For the CDR3, the DNA is TGTGCCAGCAGTGATCGAAAGGGATCAGCAACTAATGAAAAACTGTTTTTT. It translates to CASSDRKGSATNEKLFF.

This chain links TRBV18 with TRBJ2-3, with D unclear. Germline V CDR1 and CDR2: KGHSH, LQKENI. Trimming stripped 3 bases from V and 4 bases from J, with 11 bases between. This CDR3 contains 14 residues. CDR3 nucleotides: TGTGCCAGCTCACCGCTTCTAGTCCCAGATACGCAGTATTTT. The encoded protein is CASSPLLVPDTQYF. The full variable domain, completed using reference TRBV18 and TRBJ2-3, is NAGVMQNPRHLVRRRGQEARLRCSPMKGHSHVYWYRQLPEEGLKFMVYLQKENIIDESGMPKERFSAEFPKEGPSILRIQQVVRGDSAAYFCASSPLLVPDTQYFGPGTRLTVL.

The chain links TRBV27 to TRBJ2-7; a weak D match, TRBD2 (5 bases). V was pared by 1 base and J by 0 bases, with 13 bases between. CDR3 length equals 16 residues. Germline V lookup: CDR1 MNHEY, CDR2 SMNVEV (reference sequence). This CDR3 reads CASSLYRPSGSYEQYF. The CDR3 nucleotides are TGTGCCAGCAGTTTATATAGGCCCAGCGGCTCCTACGAGCAGTACTTC.

A single count supports this clone. The J gene is TRBJ1-3, the V gene TRBV4-3, with D unclear. CDR1 LGHNA and CDR2 YSLEER come from the germline V gene. V lost 0 bases, J lost 2 bases, and 11 bases lay in between. This CDR3 region has 16 residues. CDR3 DNA sequence: TGCGCCAGCAGCCAAGATCACGGAAGTACTGGAAACACCATATATTTT. It translates to CASSQDHGSTGNTIYF.

The V call is TRBV11-2, the J call TRBJ2-1; either TRBD1 or TRBD2 may supply D (5 bases each). This CDR3 spans 15 amino acids. The V and J ends lost 1 base and 1 base respectively, with 8 bases between them. From germline, CDR1 is SGHAT and CDR2 FQNNGV. CDR3 DNA sequence: TGTGCCAGCAGCTTAGGGGGACGATCCTACAATGAGCAGTTCTTC. It encodes CASSLGGRSYNEQFF.

This chain connects TRBV5-4 to TRBJ2-7; possible D gene TRBD1, 5 bases. Between the trimmed V and J ends, which lost 4 bases and 2 bases, there was a span of 13 bases. The V gene's germline CDR1 is SGHNT and CDR2 YYREEE (reference sequence). The CDR3 length is 14 residues. In DNA, the CDR3 is TGTGCCAGCAGCCAGATCAGGGATCCCTACGAGCAGTACTTC. Encoded protein: CASSQIRDPYEQYF.

This sequence joins TRBV9 and TRBJ2-1; 8 positions match TRBD2. The CDR3 totals 15 residues. V gave up 0 bases and J gave up 4 bases; unmatched junction bases: 3. Per germline, CDR1 SGDLS and CDR2 YYNGEE. The chain's CDR3 is CASSVELADYNEQFF. The CDR3 nucleotides read TGTGCCAGCAGCGTAGAACTAGCGGATTACAATGAGCAGTTCTTC. Full variable domain (missing parts from reference TRBV9 and TRBJ2-1): DSGVTQTPKHLITATGQRVTLRCSPRSGDLSVYWYQQSLDQGLQFLIQYYNGEERAKGNILERFSAQQFPDLHSELNLSSLELGDSALYFCASSVELADYNEQFFGPGTRLTVL.

This sequence joins TRBV28 and TRBJ2-3; D is unclear. The CDR3 sequence is 14 residues long. Trimming removed 3 bases from V and 2 bases from J, with 9 bases in between. Germline CDR1 reads MDHEN; CDR2 reads SYDVKM. DNA of the CDR3: TGTGCCAGCAGTTTTCCACTACACACAGATACGCAGTATTTT. Amino acids: CASSFPLHTDTQYF.

CDR3 nucleotides: TGTGCCAGCAGCTCCGAGGGACTGAGGACAGATACGCAGTATTTT. This translates into CASSSEGLRTDTQYF. V usage is TRBV7-2 and J usage is TRBJ2-3; D might be TRBD2 (6 bases). Germline V lookup: CDR1 SGHTA, CDR2 FQGNSA. There are 15 residues in the CDR3. V dropped 4 bases and J dropped 3 bases, with 14 bases sitting between them.

The V and J genes are TRBV7-2 and TRBJ2-6; D remains unclear. V was cut by 5 bases and J by 0 bases, with 8 bases left in between. Germline V gene lookup returns CDR1 SGHTA and CDR2 FQGNSA. This CDR3 comprises 15 residues. CDR3 in DNA: TGTGCCAGCAGCCTCCAGTTCTCTGGGGCCAACGTCCTGACTTTC. Protein sequence: CASSLQFSGANVLTF.

The chain employs TRBV16 and TRBJ2-7; 7 positions agree with TRBD1. J was trimmed by 0 bases and V by 2 bases; bases with no gene match: 4. The CDR3 is 15 residues long. CDR1 KGHSY and CDR2 FQNENV come from the germline V gene. The CDR3 DNA is TGTGCCAGCAGCCAACCGGACAGGAGCTCCTACGAGCAGTACTTC. This translates into CASSQPDRSSYEQYF.

The chain uses TRBV7-2 and TRBJ1-1, with 7 bases matching TRBD1. Germline V gene data show CDR1 as SGHTA and CDR2 as FQGNSA. Germline trimming cut 5 bases from V and 2 bases from J; bases unmatched to any gene: 5. The CDR3 has 14 amino acids. The CDR3 spells CASSAQGGNTEAFF. The CDR3 bases are TGTGCCAGCAGCGCCCAGGGGGGAAACACTGAAGCTTTCTTT. The variable domain in full, completed from reference TRBV7-2 and TRBJ1-1, reads GAGVSQSPSNKVTEKGKDVELRCDPISGHTALYWYRQSLGQGLEFLIYFQGNSAPDKSGLPSDRFSAERTGGSVSTLTIQRTQQEDSAVYLCASSAQGGNTEAFFGQGTRLTVV.

On this clone: This specimen includes other DNA sequences encoding the same CDR3. The chain employs TRBV5-6 and TRBJ1-5, with a weak D call TRBD1 (6 bases). V shed 3 bases and J shed 4 bases, with 11 bases lying between them. The CDR3 is made up of 14 amino acids. Germline-derived CDR1 and CDR2 are SGHDT and YYEEEE. CDR3 DNA sequence: TGTGCCAGCAGCTCGACAGGCAGAAATCAGCCCCAGCATTTT. Translating it yields CASSSTGRNQPQHF.